This entry concerns a single T cell receptor beta chain. In the source study's methods: Amplification of reference gene primers was used by the study to estimate nucleated cell counts. Sequenced by immunoSEQ multiplex PCR; TCRdb stores in-frame clones only, minus some. D and trimming come from the DNA, and the V and J calls and clone size come from that table. The table includes a few hundred thousand clones, 80% to 90% detected once. This entry comes from a study of blood T cell repertoires in COVID-19. About the research overall: Acute and convalescent COVID-19 samples came from the United States, Italy and Spain. The cDNA or gDNA used as material had been derived from T cells, B-cell-depleted T cells, or PBMCs.

The material sequenced was peripheral blood. The TCR comes from a man aged 18 to 30 who had recovered from COVID-19.

The CDR3 sequence: CASSREYNTDTQYF. As DNA, the CDR3 is TGTGCCAGCAGTCGGGAGTATAACACAGATACGCAGTATTTT. The rearrangement uses TRBV27 and TRBJ2-3, with a weak D call TRBD2 (6 bases). V was cut by 5 bases and J by 2 bases, with 11 bases left in between. This CDR3 is 14 amino acids long. CDR1 MNHEY and CDR2 SMNVEV come from the germline V gene (reference sequence).